This TCR beta chain was captured by sequencing in a study of blood T cell repertoires in COVID-19 (dated by TCRdb to 2018 to 2021). Context from the whole study: Samples covering the acute and convalescent phases of COVID-19 were provided by collaborators in the United States, Italy and Spain. The prospective study material was composed of cDNA or gDNA derived from T cells, B-cell-depleted T cells, or PBMCs. The dataset comprised deeply sampled blood TCRbeta repertoires from subjects exposed to, actively infected with, or recovered from COVID-19. A freely available public database, intended as a resource for researchers studying the immune response to SARS-CoV-2, is where the repertoires were released. Samples were obtained from the ongoing ImmuneRACE study (first 160 participants) and from about 1,300 subjects provided by 6 global collaborators. The sample metadata nearly always contained a de-identified subject ID, COVID-19 status, age in years and sex. Where available, HLA class I and class II types were obtained from metadata supplied by the sample provider rather than from assay-based typing.

Collaborating institutions collected whole blood in K2EDTA tubes following their own protocols. For TCRbeta analysis, collaborator samples were shipped as frozen whole blood, as isolated PBMCs, or as DNA extracted from either sample type. TCRbeta CDR3 regions were amplified from genomic DNA by means of the immunoSEQ Assay, a bias-controlled multiplex PCR. Under the source paper's analysis protocol: The number of nucleated cells in each sample was estimated by amplification of reference gene primers within the assay. Sequence reads were collapsed and filtered to measure the absolute abundance of every unique TCRbeta CDR3 rearrangement. For each sample, productive Simpson clonality was calculated as the square root of Simpson's diversity index over productive rearrangements. In TCRdb, the immuneACCESS table is reduced to in-frame sequences with V and J assigned. These tables do not hold every clone; where another copy was compared, an unresolved V gene accounts for under half, and the others remain unexplained. For V, J and clone size, that table is used; D and trimming come from the DNA. The sample table shows 120,000 to 150,000 clones, and about nine tenths are seen once. In total, the top ten clones hold roughly 11% of the sample.

On this clone itself: Its antigen is unknown. Qualities for individual bases were not recorded, and no much larger clone is one base off.

V is cut back by 2 bases and J by 2 bases, with 4 bases in the junction unmatched. Reading from cysteine to phenylalanine, the CDR3 counts 14 amino acids. The read is trimmed to its CDR3 DNA, 42 bases read in frame from base 1. The germline V gene gives CDR1 as SGHRS and CDR2 as YFSETQ. Broader findings and caveats from the paper: How much clinical and demographic metadata was included differed by source and by participant, and the metadata was provided uncurated.

Material: peripheral blood. This chain joins TRBV5-1 to TRBJ2-7; 7 nucleotides in the junction match TRBD1. The receptor was derived from a woman aged 80 or older with acute or convalescent COVID-19. The CDR3 has the sequence CASSFDRAAYEQYF. DNA sequence: TGCGCCAGCAGCTTTGACAGGGCGGCCTACGAGCAGTACTTC.